A single sample is the source of the 12 T cell receptor beta chains below, sequenced in a study of response to subunit inactivated influenza vaccine. MiXCR was run by TCRdb on the RT-PCR reads, yielding one entry per CDR3 protein. In the table there are about 520,000 distinct CDR3 sequences, 25% of which are singletons. This specimen was CD4+ T cells sorted from PBMCs, taken about 5 days after vaccination. These receptors came from a man aged 50 or older who received an inactivated influenza vaccine.

The table lists this clonotype with a few counts. The chain joins TRBV5-1 to TRBJ1-1; TRBD1 is a possible D gene (5 bases). V lost 1 base and J lost 4, with 11 bases in between. The germline CDR1 and CDR2 sequences are SGHRS and YFSETQ. The CDR3 is 14 residues long. The CDR3: CASSLTQGSTEAFF. In DNA form, the CDR3 reads TGCGCCAGCAGCTTGACCCAGGGTAGCACTGAAGCTTTCTTT.

The sample holds a few counts of this clonotype. The rearrangement joins TRBV20-1 to TRBJ1-2, with 7 bases lining up with TRBD1. V lost 8 bases and J lost 6; bases outside the gene matches: 9. Germline CDR1 and CDR2: DFQATT and SNEGSKA (reference sequence). This CDR3 region has 12 residues. The CDR3 nucleotides are TGCAGTCATGAGACAGGGAGACATGGCTACACCTTC. Its protein is CSHETGRHGYTF.

The V and J genes are TRBV28 and TRBJ1-6; D is undetermined. From germline, CDR1 is MDHEN and CDR2 SYDVKM. The CDR3 is 12 amino acids. V lost 3 bases and J lost 8, with 5 bases in between. This CDR3 reads CASSLYDSPLHF. DNA for the CDR3: TGTGCCAGCAGTTTGTACGATTCACCCCTCCACTTT.

The chain couples TRBV11-3 to TRBJ2-1; D remains ambiguous. From germline, CDR1 is SGHNT and CDR2 YENEEA. V was shortened by 5 bases and J by 2 bases, with 13 bases between the two germline ends. The CDR3 is made up of 15 amino acids. DNA for the CDR3: TGTGCCAGCAGCCCCTTTGGAACGGCCTACAATGAGCAGTTCTTC. This gives the protein CASSPFGTAYNEQFF. Using reference TRBV11-3 and TRBJ2-1 for the parts outside the CDR3, the full variable domain is EAGVVQSPRYKIIEKKQPVAFWCNPISGHNTLYWYLQNLGQGPELLIRYENEEAVDDSQLPKDRFSAERLKGVDSTLKIQPAELGDSAVYLCASSPFGTAYNEQFFGPGTRLTVL.

The chain carries TRBV5-6 and TRBJ2-7, with 9 bases matching TRBD1. The CDR3 loop spans 15 amino acids. V lost 5 bases, J lost 3 bases, and 9 bases stayed unmatched. Germline V gene sequence: CDR1 SGHDT, CDR2 YYEEEE. CDR3 loop: CASRRNRDRVYEQYF. CDR3 bases: TGTGCCAGCAGGAGAAACCGGGACAGGGTCTACGAGCAGTACTTC.

This clonotype was observed at least ten times. The chain recombines TRBV29-1 with TRBJ2-7; 7 nucleotides line up with TRBD2. The CDR3 totals 14 residues. Germline-derived CDR1 and CDR2 are SQVTM and ANQGSEA. V shed 5 bases, J shed 1 base, and the junction held 8 bases outside the gene matches. In DNA form, the CDR3 reads TGCAGCGTTTTCGCGGGAGTGGGGTCCTACGAGCAGTACTTC. Protein: CSVFAGVGSYEQYF.

This chain links TRBV10-3 with TRBJ2-3; D may match TRBD1 or TRBD2 (5 bases each). Per germline, CDR1 ENHRY and CDR2 SYGVKD. Trimming took off 6 bases at V and 0 bases at J, with 7 bases between the two ends. CDR3 size: 13 residues. CDR3 nucleotide sequence: TGTGCCATCAGCCGGGACAGCACAGATACGCAGTATTTT. Translating it yields CAISRDSTDTQYF.

This clonotype was observed a handful of times. This chain connects TRBV7-6 to TRBJ2-7, with D tentatively TRBD2 (6 bases). Germline V gene sequence: CDR1 SGHVS, CDR2 FNYEAQ. The CDR3 contains 13 residues. With 3 bases removed from V and 7 bases from J, the gap between germline ends came to 13 bases. The CDR3, as DNA: TGTGCCAGCAGCTTCCCTCTTGGGGGGGAGCAGTACTTC. Translated, it gives CASSFPLGGEQYF.

This clonotype has only a few counts. The chain couples TRBV10-2 to TRBJ2-1; 11 bases line up with TRBD2. The V segment lost 6 bases and the J segment 6 bases; nucleotides outside the gene matches: 7. The germline gives CDR1 WSHSY, CDR2 SAAADI. This CDR3 contains 15 residues. This CDR3 is CASRVAGGPSNEQFF. CDR3 bases: TGCGCCAGCAGAGTAGCGGGAGGGCCTTCCAATGAGCAGTTCTTC.

The chain employs TRBV12-3 or TRBV12-4 and TRBJ2-5; weak D call: TRBD2 (5 bases). V was clipped by 6 bases and J by 2 bases, with 13 bases between them. The CDR3 has 14 amino acids. The CDR3 region is CASRAGLTQETQYF. CDR3 sequence (DNA): TGTGCCAGCAGGGCAGGACTGACGCAAGAGACCCAGTACTTC.

This clonotype was detected ten times or more. The genes are TRBV4-3 and TRBJ1-4; 8 bases map to TRBD1. The CDR3 is made up of 15 amino acids. Germline assignment: CDR1 LGHNA and CDR2 YSLEER. The V and J ends lost 1 base and 8 bases, in that order; junction bases with no gene match: 6. In DNA form, the CDR3 reads TGCGCCAGCAGCCAAGCCCAGGGGGCAGGAGAAAAACTGTTTTTT. Its translation is CASSQAQGAGEKLFF.

V and J are TRBV28 and TRBJ2-7; TRBD1 matches 7 bases. V shed 6 bases and J 2 bases; nucleotides not matched to a gene: 10. Per the germline V gene, CDR1 is MDHEN and CDR2 is SYDVKM. This CDR3 is built from 15 residues. The CDR3 spells CASSYPQGVTYEQYF. CDR3 bases: TGTGCCAGCAGCTACCCCCAGGGGGTGACCTACGAGCAGTACTTC. Filled out from reference TRBV28 and TRBJ2-7, the complete variable domain reads DVKVTQSSRYLVKRTGEKVFLECVQDMDHENMFWYRQDPGLGLRLIYFSYDVKMKEKGDIPEGYSVSREKKERFSLILESASTNQTSMYLCASSYPQGVTYEQYFGPGTRLTVT.